The 26 T cell receptor beta chains given below trace back to one sample, sequenced in a study of blood T cell repertoires in COVID-19. Libraries were prepared by immunoSEQ multiplex PCR; TCRdb keeps only in-frame clonotypes and omits some of them. Of 150,000 to 200,000 clones in the sample, 79% are singletons; the top ten hold roughly 17%. Sequenced sample: peripheral blood. The source is a man between 60 and 75 years old with active or convalescent COVID-19.

This rearrangement joins TRBV27 to TRBJ2-5; weak D call: TRBD1 (5 bases). The ends were cut back, 2 bases at V and 2 bases at J, with 6 bases in the middle. There are 13 residues in the CDR3. Germline CDR1 is MNHEY and CDR2 is SMNVEV (reference sequence). The CDR3 region has the DNA TGTGCCAGCAGTTTAAACAGGCAAGAGACCCAGTACTTC. This gives the protein CASSLNRQETQYF.

V and J are TRBV10-3 and TRBJ2-7; 7 positions match TRBD2. The CDR3 loop spans 11 amino acids. Trimming cost V 8 bases and J 4 bases; bases outside gene matches: 2. Looked up from germline, CDR1 is ENHRY and CDR2 is SYGVKD. CDR3 loop: CAIGGGYEQYF. The CDR3 DNA follows: TGTGCCATCGGGGGGGGGTACGAGCAGTACTTC.

The J gene is TRBJ1-2, the V gene TRBV20-1; D remains ambiguous. The CDR3 runs 15 residues. Germline CDR1 is DFQATT and CDR2 is SNEGSKA (reference sequence). The V gene lost 3 bases and the J gene lost 7 bases, with 21 bases spanning the gap. The CDR3 nucleotides are TGCAGTGCTAGTGCAGCCGCGCGGTTCAGCGGTGGCTACACCTTC. It yields the protein CSASAAARFSGGYTF.

The rearrangement joins TRBV5-6 to TRBJ1-5, with TRBD1 matching 7 bases. There are 13 residues in the CDR3. V dropped 4 bases and J dropped 10; count of bases not matched to a gene: 8. Per germline, CDR1 SGHDT and CDR2 YYEEEE. DNA of the CDR3: TGTGCCAGCAGCCGAGACAGGGAAGGACCCCAGCATTTT. Its protein product is CASSRDREGPQHF.

This clone was detected once. The rearrangement joins TRBV5-4 to TRBJ1-5; no definite D call. The length of the CDR3 is 12 residues. Deletions cut 1 base from V and 4 bases from J, with 3 bases between. Germline assignment: CDR1 SGHNT and CDR2 YYREEE (reference sequence). The CDR3 DNA follows: TGTGCCAGCAGCTTGCCAAATCAGCCCCAGCATTTT. This gives the protein CASSLPNQPQHF.

The CDR3 DNA sequence: TGCGCCAGCAGCCGGGACACCTACACTGAAGCTTTCTTT. It encodes CASSRDTYTEAFF. The gene calls are TRBV5-1 and TRBJ1-1; possible D gene TRBD1, 6 bases. Trimming stripped 4 bases from V and 3 bases from J, with 10 bases between. This CDR3 spans 13 amino acids. From germline, CDR1 is SGHRS and CDR2 YFSETQ. The complete variable domain, with remaining parts taken from reference TRBV5-1 and TRBJ1-1, reads KAGVTQTPRYLIKTRGQQVTLSCSPISGHRSVSWYQQTPGQGLQFLFEYFSETQRNKGNFPGRFSGRQFSNSRSEMNVSTLELGDSALYLCASSRDTYTEAFFGQGTRLTVV.

This chain joins TRBV19 and TRBJ2-4; tentatively, D is TRBD1 (5 bases). The V and J ends lost 3 bases and 0 bases respectively, with 12 bases between them. This CDR3 contains 16 residues. Germline V gives CDR1 LNHDA, CDR2 SQIVND (reference sequence). This chain's CDR3 is CASSILGLGAKNIQYF. The CDR3 DNA is TGTGCCAGTAGTATTCTGGGGCTAGGAGCCAAAAACATTCAGTACTTC. Based on the CDR3 plus reference TRBV19 and TRBJ2-4, the full variable domain is DGGITQSPKYLFRKEGQNVTLSCEQNLNHDAMYWYRQDPGQGLRLIYYSQIVNDFQKGDIAEGYSVSREKKESFPLTVTSAQKNPTAFYLCASSILGLGAKNIQYFGAGTRLSVL.

V usage is TRBV7-2 and J usage is TRBJ2-3, with D perhaps matching TRBD2 (6 bases). Germline V gives CDR1 SGHTA, CDR2 FQGNSA. V was cut by 1 base and J by 1 base, with 9 bases left in between. The CDR3 loop spans 15 amino acids. The CDR3 DNA reads as TGTGCCAGCAGCTTAGATCGCGGGGGCACAGATACGCAGTATTTT. Protein product: CASSLDRGGTDTQYF. Full variable domain (rest looked up from reference TRBV7-2 and TRBJ2-3): GAGVSQSPSNKVTEKGKDVELRCDPISGHTALYWYRQSLGQGLEFLIYFQGNSAPDKSGLPSDRFSAERTGGSVSTLTIQRTQQEDSAVYLCASSLDRGGTDTQYFGPGTRLTVL.

This chain connects TRBV6-5 to TRBJ1-1, with D perhaps TRBD1 (5 bases). In germline, CDR1 is MNHEY, CDR2 SVGAGI. The CDR3 contains 15 residues. Trimming removed 6 bases from V and 1 base from J, with 15 bases in between. The CDR3 loop is CASSLEGAGNTEAFF. The CDR3 bases are TGTGCCAGCAGCCTTGAAGGGGCAGGGAACACTGAAGCTTTCTTT.

The chain combines TRBV19 with TRBJ2-7; unclear D gene. The germline V and J ends were trimmed by 3 bases and 4 bases, with 10 bases remaining between them. The germline V gene has CDR1 LNHDA and CDR2 SQIVND (reference sequence). The CDR3 covers 13 residues. CDR3 residues: CASSIDREYEQYF. The CDR3 DNA reads as TGTGCCAGTAGTATTGATCGAGAATACGAGCAGTACTTC.

The V gene is TRBV20-1, the J gene TRBJ1-2; D gene unclear. The CDR3 contains 11 residues. Germline V lookup: CDR1 DFQATT, CDR2 SNEGSKA (reference sequence). The CDR3 region has the DNA TGCACCTCTTCCGGCGGTTATGGCTACACCTTC. This encodes CTSSGGYGYTF.

V gene TRBV27 combines with J gene TRBJ2-7; TRBD2 matches 15 bases. Germline V gene lookup returns CDR1 MNHEY and CDR2 SMNVEV (reference sequence). Trimming cost V 7 bases and J 6 bases; bases outside gene matches: 10. The CDR3 spans 16 residues. CDR3 sequence: CASTRTSGRGGGEQYF. For the CDR3, the DNA is TGTGCCAGCACCAGGACTAGCGGGAGGGGAGGGGGCGAGCAGTACTTC.

The sample holds one count of this clone. The rearrangement links TRBV10-2 to TRBJ1-2; D is unresolved. Germline values: CDR1 WSHSY, CDR2 SAAADI. V lost 8 bases and J 8 bases, leaving 12 bases between the germline ends. CDR3 size: 11 residues. The CDR3 DNA reads as TGCGCCAGCTCAGATACGTCCGGCTACACCTTC. Encoded protein: CASSDTSGYTF.

This chain joins TRBV5-6 and TRBJ2-4; D possibly corresponds to TRBD2 (5 bases). CDR1 and CDR2 from the germline V gene are SGHDT and YYEEEE. The CDR3 loop spans 13 amino acids. V lost 1 base and J 9 bases, leaving 11 bases between the germline ends. The CDR3 nucleotides read TGTGCCAGCAGCTTGCCCTTTGGAGGCATTCAGTACTTC. Translation gives CASSLPFGGIQYF.

The V and J genes are TRBV2 and TRBJ2-3; 9 nucleotides agree with TRBD2. The CDR3 sequence is 16 residues long. The germline V gene has CDR1 SNHLY and CDR2 FYNNEI. The junction had 6 bases not matched to a gene; V was cut back by 5 bases and J by 0 bases. CDR3 amino acids: CASSPILAGSTDTQYF. For the CDR3, the DNA is TGTGCCAGCAGTCCAATTCTAGCGGGAAGCACAGATACGCAGTATTTT.

The chain has TRBV4-2 and TRBJ2-7, with TRBD1 as a possible D gene (5 bases). The CDR3 extends over 15 amino acids. Trimming left V 1 base short and J 3 bases short, with 13 bases between. Germline-derived CDR1 and CDR2 are LGHNA and YNFKEQ. The CDR3 DNA reads TGTGCCAGCAGCCAAGCTCCGGACATGGGCTACGAGCAGTACTTC. Protein product: CASSQAPDMGYEQYF.

The chain uses TRBV19 and TRBJ1-5, with D possibly matching TRBD1 (6 bases). Germline CDR1 LNHDA, CDR2 SQIVND (reference sequence). V was pared by 3 bases and J by 3 bases, with 12 bases between. The CDR3 loop spans 15 amino acids. The CDR3 protein is CASSMGAGANQPQHF. In DNA form, the CDR3 reads TGTGCCAGTAGTATGGGGGCAGGGGCCAATCAGCCCCAGCATTTT.

The chain couples TRBV24-1 to TRBJ2-5; the D gene is possibly TRBD2 (7 bases). The CDR3 loop spans 14 amino acids. Trimming cost V 3 bases and J 7 bases, with 14 bases left between them. Per germline, CDR1 KGHDR and CDR2 SFDVKD. As DNA, the CDR3 is TGTGCCACCAGTGATCACAGGGCGGGGGTGACCCAGTACTTC. Translated: CATSDHRAGVTQYF.

V and J are TRBV11-2 and TRBJ2-5; no definite D call. Trimming shortened V by 1 base and J by 1 base, and 4 bases separated the two germline ends. Germline assignment: CDR1 SGHAT and CDR2 FQNNGV. The CDR3 extends over 13 amino acids. As DNA, the CDR3 is TGTGCCAGCAGCTTAGGAGTCCAAGAGACCCAGTACTTC. It yields the protein CASSLGVQETQYF. Full variable domain (outside the CDR3, taken from reference TRBV11-2 and TRBJ2-5): EAGVAQSPRYKIIEKRQSVAFWCNPISGHATLYWYQQILGQGPKLLIQFQNNGVVDDSQLPKDRFSAERLKGVDSTLKIQPAKLEDSAVYLCASSLGVQETQYFGPGTRLLVL.

V gene TRBV6-5 combines with J gene TRBJ1-1; D is perhaps TRBD1 (6 bases). The V end lost 6 bases, the J end lost 1 base, and 12 bases lay between the germline ends. Germline CDR1 and CDR2: MNHEY and SVGAGI. The CDR3 is 14 residues long. Here the CDR3 DNA reads TGTGCCAGCAGCTCTCCGGGACAGAACACTGAAGCTTTCTTT. It translates to CASSSPGQNTEAFF.

The chain is built from TRBV18 and TRBJ1-5, with D uncertain. This CDR3 spans 14 amino acids. V dropped 4 bases and J dropped 0 bases, with 7 bases sitting between them. Germline CDR1 is KGHSH and CDR2 is LQKENI. CDR3 nucleotides: TGTGCCAGCTCACTTGCGGATAGCAATCAGCCCCAGCATTTT. Translation: CASSLADSNQPQHF.

A few counts support this clone. The chain employs TRBV6-5 and TRBJ1-1; D not certain. Germline CDR1 MNHEY, CDR2 SVGAGI. The germline V and J ends were trimmed by 4 bases and 5 bases, with 14 bases remaining between them. The length of the CDR3 is 14 residues. Written as DNA, the CDR3 is TGTGCCAGCAGTTGGACTGAGTCGGGGACTGAAGCTTTCTTT. The encoded protein is CASSWTESGTEAFF.

This chain uses TRBV28 with TRBJ1-5, with D unresolved. Germline values: CDR1 MDHEN, CDR2 SYDVKM. The CDR3 has 12 amino acids. V lost 5 bases and J 7 bases, leaving 9 bases between the germline ends. CDR3 in amino acids: CASSTGIQPQHF. In DNA, the CDR3 is TGTGCCAGCAGTACGGGGATCCAGCCCCAGCATTTT.

The gene calls are TRBV7-9 and TRBJ1-5, with 7 bases lining up with TRBD1. Trimming took 5 bases from V and 9 from J; bases not matched to a gene: 7. Germline V gives CDR1 SEHNR, CDR2 FQNEAQ (reference sequence). The CDR3 covers 13 residues. The CDR3 sequence: CASSAQTGRPQHF. The CDR3 DNA reads TGTGCCAGCAGCGCCCAGACAGGGAGGCCCCAGCATTTT.

The chain joins TRBV11-3 to TRBJ2-5, with 12 positions matching TRBD2. CDR3 length equals 14 residues. The germline gives CDR1 SGHNT, CDR2 YENEEA. J lost 5 bases, V lost 5 bases, and 3 bases had no gene match. CDR3 in amino acids: CASSRTSGGETQYF. In nucleotides, the CDR3 is TGTGCCAGCAGCCGAACTAGCGGGGGGGAGACCCAGTACTTC.

The chain joins TRBV19 to TRBJ1-4; weak D call: TRBD1 (5 bases). This CDR3 is built from 13 residues. Per the germline V gene, CDR1 is LNHDA and CDR2 is SQIVND (reference sequence). Deletions cut 5 bases from V and 8 bases from J, with 12 bases between. CDR3 sequence (DNA): TGTGCCAGTAGTTGGCAGGGTAACGAAAAACTGTTTTTT. Protein: CASSWQGNEKLFF. The entire variable domain, with the rest obtained from reference TRBV19 and TRBJ1-4, is as follows: DGGITQSPKYLFRKEGQNVTLSCEQNLNHDAMYWYRQDPGQGLRLIYYSQIVNDFQKGDIAEGYSVSREKKESFPLTVTSAQKNPTAFYLCASSWQGNEKLFFGSGTQLSVL.